This T cell receptor beta chain was captured by sequencing in a study of metastatic and nonmetastatic thyroid tumors. As for the study in general: For malignant and benign thyroid patients, tumor or nodule tissue and blood were the sources whose repertoires were compared.

Broader study findings: In both blood and tumor samples, TCR beta diversity was reported significantly higher for malignant than benign nodules.

In the original analysis: Clinicopathological groups supplied CDR3 differences that were used to build a distant-metastasis classifier for papillary thyroid cancer. TCRdb reprocessed the PCR reads using MiXCR. The V and J calls were not made by the authors but by TCRdb's processing. Of more than 40,000 clones listed, 3.2% were seen once; the top ten hold 10%. With 3 bases removed from V and 6 bases from J, the gap between germline ends came to 12 bases. The CDR3 is 14 residues long. Germline V CDR1 and CDR2: MNHEY, SMNVEV (reference sequence). Ahead of thyroid surgery, no patient had received treatment of any kind. Worth noting for this clone: Its antigen remains unknown.

V gene TRBV27 combines with J gene TRBJ1-5, with D possibly being TRBD1 (5 bases). The source of this sequence is a female donor with papillary thyroid cancer or a benign thyroid nodule (not recorded which). Some clones in this sample may be carry-over from other donors' samples. Material: blood. CDR3 coding DNA: TGTGCCAGCAGTTTCGCGGGGGTGGGTCAGCCCCAGCATTTT. This sequence encodes CASSFAGVGQPQHF.